This T cell receptor beta chain comes out of a study of response to subunit inactivated influenza vaccine. Using its own MiXCR run on the RT-PCR reads, TCRdb lists one record per CDR3 protein. This sample has hundreds of thousands of distinct CDR3 sequences; roughly 20% occur once, and the top ten carry about 11%. The trim removed 2 bases at V and 2 bases at J, leaving 5 bases unmatched. This CDR3 region has 15 residues. CDR1 is LGHNA, CDR2 YSLEER, per germline. This clonotype was seen a handful of times. The TCR was taken from a man aged 45-60 years who received an inactivated influenza vaccine. The rearrangement joins TRBV4-3 to TRBJ1-1, with 7 positions matching TRBD1. The material sequenced was PBMCs from blood, taken less than 6 days after vaccination. The CDR3 nucleotides are TGCGCCAGCAGCCAAAACAGGGGCGTAAACACTGAAGCTTTCTTT. Translating gives CASSQNRGVNTEAFF.